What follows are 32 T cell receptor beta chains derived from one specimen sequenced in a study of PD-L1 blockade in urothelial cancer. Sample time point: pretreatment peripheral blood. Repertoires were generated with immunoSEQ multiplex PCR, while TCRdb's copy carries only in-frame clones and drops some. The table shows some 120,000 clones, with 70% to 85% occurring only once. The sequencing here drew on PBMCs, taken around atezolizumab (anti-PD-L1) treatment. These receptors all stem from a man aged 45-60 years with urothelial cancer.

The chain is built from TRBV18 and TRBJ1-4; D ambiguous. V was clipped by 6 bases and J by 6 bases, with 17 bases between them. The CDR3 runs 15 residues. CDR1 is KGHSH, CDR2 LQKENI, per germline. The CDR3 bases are TGTGCCAGCTCCCCTATTACGAGGGCGGATGAAAAACTGTTTTTT. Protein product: CASSPITRADEKLFF. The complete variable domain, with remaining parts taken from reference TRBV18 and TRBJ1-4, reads NAGVMQNPRHLVRRRGQEARLRCSPMKGHSHVYWYRQLPEEGLKFMVYLQKENIIDESGMPKERFSAEFPKEGPSILRIQQVVRGDSAAYFCASSPITRADEKLFFGSGTQLSVL.

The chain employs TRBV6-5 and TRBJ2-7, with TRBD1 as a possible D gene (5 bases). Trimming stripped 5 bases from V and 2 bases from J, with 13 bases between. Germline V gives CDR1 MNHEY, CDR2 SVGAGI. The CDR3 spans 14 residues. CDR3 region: CASSPSTATYEQYF. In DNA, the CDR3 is TGTGCCAGCAGTCCATCGACAGCAACCTACGAGCAGTACTTC.

CDR3 sequence (DNA): TGTGCCAGCAGCTTGACCGGACAGGGCGGTGACTACAATGAGCAGTTCTTC. This encodes CASSLTGQGGDYNEQFF. The V call is TRBV5-6, the J call TRBJ2-1, with 8 nucleotides matching TRBD1. Per the germline V gene, CDR1 is SGHDT and CDR2 is YYEEEE. This CDR3 has 17 amino acids. Trimming removed 1 base from V and 3 bases from J; junction bases left unmatched: 9.

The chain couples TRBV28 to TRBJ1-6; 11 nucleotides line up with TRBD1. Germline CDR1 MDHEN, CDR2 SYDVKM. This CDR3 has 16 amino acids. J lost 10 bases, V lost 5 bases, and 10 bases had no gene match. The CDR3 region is CASSRRTGGGGSPLHF. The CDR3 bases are TGTGCCAGCAGTCGCAGGACAGGGGGCGGTGGGTCACCCCTCCACTTT.

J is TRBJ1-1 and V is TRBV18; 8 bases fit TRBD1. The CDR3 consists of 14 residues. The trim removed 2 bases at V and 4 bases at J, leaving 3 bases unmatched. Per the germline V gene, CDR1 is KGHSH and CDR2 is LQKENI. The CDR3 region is CASSPRQGSTEAFF. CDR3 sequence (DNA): TGTGCCAGCTCACCAAGACAGGGGAGCACTGAAGCTTTCTTT.

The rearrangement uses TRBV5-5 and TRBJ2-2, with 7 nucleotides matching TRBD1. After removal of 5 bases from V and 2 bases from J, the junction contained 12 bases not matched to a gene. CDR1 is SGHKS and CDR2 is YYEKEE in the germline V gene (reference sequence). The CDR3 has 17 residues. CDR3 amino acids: CASSHTGAKTNTGELFF. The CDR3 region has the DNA TGTGCCAGCAGTCACACAGGGGCCAAAACTAACACCGGGGAGCTGTTTTTT.

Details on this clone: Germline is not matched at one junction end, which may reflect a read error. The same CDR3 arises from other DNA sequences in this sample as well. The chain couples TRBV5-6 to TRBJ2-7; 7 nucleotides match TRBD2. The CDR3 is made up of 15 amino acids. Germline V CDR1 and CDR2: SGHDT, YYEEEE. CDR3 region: CASSLSGGGSYEQYF. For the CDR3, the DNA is TGTGCCAGCAGCCTGTCGGGAGGCGGGTCCTATGAGCAGTACTTC.

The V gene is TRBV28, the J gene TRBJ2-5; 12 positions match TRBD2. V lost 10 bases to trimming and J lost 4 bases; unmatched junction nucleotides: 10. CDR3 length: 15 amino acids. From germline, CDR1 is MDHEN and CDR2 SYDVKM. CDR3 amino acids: CATASSGRARETQYF. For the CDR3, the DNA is TGTGCCACCGCATCTAGCGGGAGGGCCAGAGAGACCCAGTACTTC.

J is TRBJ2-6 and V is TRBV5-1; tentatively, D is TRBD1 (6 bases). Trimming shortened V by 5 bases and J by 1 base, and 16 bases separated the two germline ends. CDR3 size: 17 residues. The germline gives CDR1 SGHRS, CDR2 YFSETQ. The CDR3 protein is CASRSGQPVSGANVLTF. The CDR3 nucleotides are TGCGCCAGCAGATCCGGACAGCCGGTGTCTGGGGCCAACGTCCTGACTTTC. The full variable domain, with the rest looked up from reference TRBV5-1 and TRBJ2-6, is KAGVTQTPRYLIKTRGQQVTLSCSPISGHRSVSWYQQTPGQGLQFLFEYFSETQRNKGNFPGRFSGRQFSNSRSEMNVSTLELGDSALYLCASRSGQPVSGANVLTFGAGSRLTVL.

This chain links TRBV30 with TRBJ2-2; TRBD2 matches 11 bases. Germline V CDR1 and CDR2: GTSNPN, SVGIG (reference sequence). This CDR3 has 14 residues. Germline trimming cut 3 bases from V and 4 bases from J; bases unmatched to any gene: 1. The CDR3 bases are TGTGCCTGGAGGCTAGCGGGAGGCACCGGGGAGCTGTTTTTT. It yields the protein CAWRLAGGTGELFF.

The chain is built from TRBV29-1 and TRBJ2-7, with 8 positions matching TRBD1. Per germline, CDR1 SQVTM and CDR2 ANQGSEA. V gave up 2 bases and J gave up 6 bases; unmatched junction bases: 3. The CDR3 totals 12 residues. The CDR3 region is CSVEQGASEQYF. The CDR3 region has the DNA TGCAGCGTTGAACAGGGGGCGAGCGAGCAGTACTTC.

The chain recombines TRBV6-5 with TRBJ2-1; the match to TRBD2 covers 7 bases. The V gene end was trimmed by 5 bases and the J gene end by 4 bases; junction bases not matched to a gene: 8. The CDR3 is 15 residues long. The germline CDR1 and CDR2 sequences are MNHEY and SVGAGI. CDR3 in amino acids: CASSRGDGPYNEQFF. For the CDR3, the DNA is TGTGCCAGCAGTCGGGGGGACGGCCCTTACAATGAGCAGTTCTTC.

CDR3 region: CASSEQGQSLGYEQYF. The CDR3 DNA reads TGCGCCAGCAGTGAGCAAGGACAGAGTTTAGGCTACGAGCAGTACTTC. The chain recombines TRBV10-2 with TRBJ2-7; a weak D match, TRBD1 (6 bases). This CDR3 spans 16 amino acids. V was cut by 2 bases and J by 3 bases, with 17 bases left in between. Germline V lookup: CDR1 WSHSY, CDR2 SAAADI.

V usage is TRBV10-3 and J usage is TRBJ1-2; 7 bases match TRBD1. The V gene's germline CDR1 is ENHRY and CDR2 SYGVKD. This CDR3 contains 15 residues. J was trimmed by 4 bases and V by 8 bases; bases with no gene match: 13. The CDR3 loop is CAIVGTDPLIYGYTF. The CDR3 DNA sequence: TGTGCCATCGTTGGGACAGACCCATTGATCTATGGCTACACCTTC.

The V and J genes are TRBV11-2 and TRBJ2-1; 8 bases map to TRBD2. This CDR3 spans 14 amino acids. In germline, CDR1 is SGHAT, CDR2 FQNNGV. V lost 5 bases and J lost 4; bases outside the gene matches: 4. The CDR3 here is CASSLSGDYNEQFF. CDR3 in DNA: TGTGCCAGCAGCCTTAGCGGGGATTACAATGAGCAGTTCTTC.

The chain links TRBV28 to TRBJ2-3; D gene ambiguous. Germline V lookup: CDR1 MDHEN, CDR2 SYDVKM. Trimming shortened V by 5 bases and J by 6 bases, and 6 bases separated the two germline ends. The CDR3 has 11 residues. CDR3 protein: CASSNGDTQYF. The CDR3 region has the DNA TGTGCCAGCAGTAACGGGGATACGCAGTATTTT.

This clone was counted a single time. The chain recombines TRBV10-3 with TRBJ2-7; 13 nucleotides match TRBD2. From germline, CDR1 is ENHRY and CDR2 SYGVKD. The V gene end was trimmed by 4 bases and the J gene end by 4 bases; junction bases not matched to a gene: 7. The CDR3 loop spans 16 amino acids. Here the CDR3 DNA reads TGTGCCATCAGTGGCACCTCGGGACTAGCGGGATACGAGCAGTACTTC. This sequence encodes CAISGTSGLAGYEQYF.

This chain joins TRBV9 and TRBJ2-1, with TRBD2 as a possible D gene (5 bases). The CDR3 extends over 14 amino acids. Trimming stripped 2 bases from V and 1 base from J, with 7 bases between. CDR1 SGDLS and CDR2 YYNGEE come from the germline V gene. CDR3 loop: CASSVGGSYNEQFF. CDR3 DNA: TGTGCCAGCAGCGTTGGCGGGTCCTACAATGAGCAGTTCTTC.

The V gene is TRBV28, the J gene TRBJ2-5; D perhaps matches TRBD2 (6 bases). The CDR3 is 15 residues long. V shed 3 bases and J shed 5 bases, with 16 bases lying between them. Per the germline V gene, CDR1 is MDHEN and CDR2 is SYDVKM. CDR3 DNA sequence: TGTGCCAGCAGTTTGCCCGGGACTCCCAGGGAGACCCAGTACTTC. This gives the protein CASSLPGTPRETQYF.

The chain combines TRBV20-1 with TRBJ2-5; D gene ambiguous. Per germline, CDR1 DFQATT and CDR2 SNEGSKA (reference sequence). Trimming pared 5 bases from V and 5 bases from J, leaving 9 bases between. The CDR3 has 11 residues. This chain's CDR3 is CSAAPGETQYF. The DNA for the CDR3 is TGCAGTGCTGCCCCCGGGGAGACCCAGTACTTC.

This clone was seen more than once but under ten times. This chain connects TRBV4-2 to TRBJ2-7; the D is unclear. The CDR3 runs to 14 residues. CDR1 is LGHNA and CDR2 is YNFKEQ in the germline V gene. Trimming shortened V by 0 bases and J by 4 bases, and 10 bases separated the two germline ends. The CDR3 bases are TGTGCCAGCAGCCAAGATTTGATAGCTTACGAGCAGTACTTC. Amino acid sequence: CASSQDLIAYEQYF.

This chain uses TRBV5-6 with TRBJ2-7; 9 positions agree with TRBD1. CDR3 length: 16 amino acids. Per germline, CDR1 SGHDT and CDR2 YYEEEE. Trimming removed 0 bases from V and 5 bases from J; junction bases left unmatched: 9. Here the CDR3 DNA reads TGTGCCAGCAGCTTGGAACACGGGACAGGGCTAGACGAGCAGTACTTC. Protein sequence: CASSLEHGTGLDEQYF.

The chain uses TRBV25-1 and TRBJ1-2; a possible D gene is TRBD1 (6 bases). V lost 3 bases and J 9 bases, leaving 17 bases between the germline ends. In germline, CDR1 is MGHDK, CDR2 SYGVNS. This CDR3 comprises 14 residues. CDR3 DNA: TGTGCCAGCAGTGAGTCCGACAGGCGGAGTAGCTACACCTTC. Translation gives CASSESDRRSSYTF.

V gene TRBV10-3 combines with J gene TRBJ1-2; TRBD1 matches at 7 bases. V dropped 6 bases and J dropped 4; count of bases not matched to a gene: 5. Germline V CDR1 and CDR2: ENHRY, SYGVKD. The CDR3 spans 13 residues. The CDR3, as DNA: TGTGCCATCAGCAGGGGGTCCTTCTATGGCTACACCTTC. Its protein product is CAISRGSFYGYTF.

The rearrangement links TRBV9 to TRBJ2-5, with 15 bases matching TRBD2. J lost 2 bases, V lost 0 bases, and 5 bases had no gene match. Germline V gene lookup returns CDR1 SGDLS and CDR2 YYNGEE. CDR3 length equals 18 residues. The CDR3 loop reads CASSVEGLAGGGQETQYF. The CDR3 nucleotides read TGTGCCAGCAGCGTAGAGGGACTAGCGGGAGGTGGGCAAGAGACCCAGTACTTC.

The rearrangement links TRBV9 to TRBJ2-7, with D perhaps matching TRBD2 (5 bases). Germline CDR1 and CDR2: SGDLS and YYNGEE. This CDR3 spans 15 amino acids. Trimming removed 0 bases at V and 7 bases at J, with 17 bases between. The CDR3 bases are TGTGCCAGCAGCGTAGCTATTGGACTGCCCGGGGAGCAGTACTTC. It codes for CASSVAIGLPGEQYF.

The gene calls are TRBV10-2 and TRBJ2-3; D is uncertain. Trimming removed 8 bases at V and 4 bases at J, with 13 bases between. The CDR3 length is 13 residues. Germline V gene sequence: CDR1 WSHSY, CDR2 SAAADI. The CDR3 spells CASAVGDSDTQYF. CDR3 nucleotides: TGCGCCAGCGCGGTCGGAGACTCAGATACGCAGTATTTT.

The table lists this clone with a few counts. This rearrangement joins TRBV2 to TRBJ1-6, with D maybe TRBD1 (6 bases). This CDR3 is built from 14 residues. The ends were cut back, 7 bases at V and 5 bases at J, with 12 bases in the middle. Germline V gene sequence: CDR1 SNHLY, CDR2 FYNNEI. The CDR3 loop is CASTPYRDNSPLHF. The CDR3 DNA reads TGTGCCAGCACTCCCTACAGGGATAATTCACCCCTCCACTTT.

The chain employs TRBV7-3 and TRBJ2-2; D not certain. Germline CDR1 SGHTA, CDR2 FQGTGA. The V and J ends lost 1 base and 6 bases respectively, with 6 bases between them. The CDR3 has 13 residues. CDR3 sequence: CASSLNRAGELFF. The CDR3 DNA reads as TGTGCCAGCAGCTTAAACCGGGCCGGGGAGCTGTTTTTT.

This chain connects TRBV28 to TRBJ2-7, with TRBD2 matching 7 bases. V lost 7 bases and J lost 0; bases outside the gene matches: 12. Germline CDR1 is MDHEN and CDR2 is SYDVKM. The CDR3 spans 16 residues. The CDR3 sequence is CASNRWSGGSSYEQYF. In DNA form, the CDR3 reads TGTGCCAGCAACCGCTGGTCGGGCGGGAGCTCCTACGAGCAGTACTTC.

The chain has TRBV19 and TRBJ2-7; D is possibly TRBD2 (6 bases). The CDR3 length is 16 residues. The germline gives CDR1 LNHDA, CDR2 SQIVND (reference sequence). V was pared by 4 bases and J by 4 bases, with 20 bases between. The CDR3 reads CASSTRAGPTRYEQYF. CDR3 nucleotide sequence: TGTGCCAGTAGTACGAGGGCCGGCCCGACTAGATACGAGCAGTACTTC.

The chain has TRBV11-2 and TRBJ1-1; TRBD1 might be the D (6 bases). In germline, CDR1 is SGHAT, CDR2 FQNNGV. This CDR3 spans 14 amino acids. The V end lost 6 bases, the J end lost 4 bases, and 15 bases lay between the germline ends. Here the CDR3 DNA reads TGTGCCAGCAGGCGACAGGACGGAACCACTGAAGCTTTCTTT. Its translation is CASRRQDGTTEAFF.